The 13 T cell receptor beta chains presented below share a single source sample, sequenced in a study of blood T cell repertoires in COVID-19. Assay: immunoSEQ multiplex PCR; the TCRdb copy retains only in-frame clones and omits some. Counted here are around 72,000 clones, around 87% occurring once; the ten biggest clones make up more than 7.5%. The sample comprised peripheral blood. The receptors were gathered from a man over 45 with active COVID-19.

The chain couples TRBV9 to TRBJ2-3; D unresolved. The germline gives CDR1 SGDLS, CDR2 YYNGEE. This CDR3 is 13 amino acids long. Trimming removed 0 bases at V and 9 bases at J, with 11 bases between. In nucleotides, the CDR3 is TGTGCCAGCAGCGTAGAGGCACCTAGGACGCAGTATTTT. Protein sequence: CASSVEAPRTQYF.

This clone appeared a single time. The chain couples TRBV15 to TRBJ2-1; 7 positions agree with TRBD1. J lost 2 bases, V lost 0 bases, and 1 base had no gene match. The CDR3 has 15 amino acids. Germline-derived CDR1 and CDR2 are LNHNV and YYDKDF (reference sequence). CDR3 region: CATSREDRAYNEQFF. Here the CDR3 DNA reads TGTGCCACCAGCAGAGAAGACAGGGCCTACAATGAGCAGTTCTTC.

The V and J genes are TRBV6-5 and TRBJ1-2; a weak D match, TRBD1 (6 bases). V was clipped by 0 bases and J by 4 bases, with 12 bases between them. Germline-derived CDR1 and CDR2 are MNHEY and SVGAGI. The length of the CDR3 is 15 residues. CDR3 DNA sequence: TGTGCCAGCAGTTACTCGAATCAGGGGATCTATGGCTACACCTTC. This translates into CASSYSNQGIYGYTF.

This chain joins TRBV18 and TRBJ1-5; D unresolved. There are 16 residues in the CDR3. Per the germline V gene, CDR1 is KGHSH and CDR2 is LQKENI. Trimming removed 0 bases at V and 0 bases at J, with 9 bases between. The DNA of the CDR3 is TGTGCCAGCTCACCACCCTCAGGCTATAGCAATCAGCCCCAGCATTTT. Translation gives CASSPPSGYSNQPQHF.

The rearrangement links TRBV25-1 to TRBJ2-5; 8 bases line up with TRBD2. Germline loops: CDR1 MGHDK, CDR2 SYGVNS. With V trimmed by 3 bases and J by 5 bases, 11 bases remained unmatched. The CDR3 consists of 16 residues. The CDR3 reads CASSELAGLQEETQYF. Written as DNA, the CDR3 is TGTGCCAGCAGTGAGCTAGCGGGTCTTCAGGAGGAGACCCAGTACTTC.

The chain has TRBV5-1 and TRBJ2-7; TRBD2 agrees at 7 bases. The length of the CDR3 is 13 residues. The V gene's germline CDR1 is SGHRS and CDR2 YFSETQ. The junction had 10 bases not matched to a gene; V was cut back by 7 bases and J by 6 bases. The CDR3 DNA follows: TGCGCCAGCCAAATTGCGGGAGTAAGCGAGCAGTACTTC. Translating it yields CASQIAGVSEQYF.

The rearrangement links TRBV15 to TRBJ2-3; perhaps TRBD1 as D (6 bases). In germline, CDR1 is LNHNV, CDR2 YYDKDF (reference sequence). The CDR3 runs to 15 residues. Trimming shortened V by 1 base and J by 2 bases, and 10 bases separated the two germline ends. Here the CDR3 DNA reads TGTGCCACCAGCAGAGGGACAGTGTCCACAGATACGCAGTATTTT. It yields the protein CATSRGTVSTDTQYF.

This chain uses TRBV4-1 with TRBJ1-4; 7 positions agree with TRBD1. The ends lost 1 base at V and 4 bases at J; junction bases unmatched: 6. This CDR3 region has 16 residues. Germline assignment: CDR1 MGHRA and CDR2 YSYEKL. In nucleotides, the CDR3 is TGCGCCAGCAGCCAAGGACGGGACAGCAATAATGAAAAACTGTTTTTT. Translation gives CASSQGRDSNNEKLFF.

The gene calls are TRBV25-1 and TRBJ2-7; 15 bases map to TRBD2. There are 18 residues in the CDR3. Per the germline V gene, CDR1 is MGHDK and CDR2 is SYGVNS. Trimming at V came to 2 bases and at J to 2 bases, leaving 7 bases not matched to a gene. The CDR3 DNA is TGTGCCAGCAGTGAAGCCCGGACTAGCGGGGGGGCCCCCTACGAGCAGTACTTC. This gives the protein CASSEARTSGGAPYEQYF.

J is TRBJ1-5 and V is TRBV27; possible D gene TRBD1, 5 bases. V was trimmed by 5 bases and J by 7 bases, leaving 15 bases between them. The CDR3 runs to 14 residues. Germline CDR1 and CDR2: MNHEY and SMNVEV (reference sequence). CDR3 sequence (DNA): TGTGCCAGCAGTCCGGGGGGGGTGGTACAGCCCCAGCATTTT. It is translated as CASSPGGVVQPQHF.

The chain recombines TRBV28 with TRBJ1-1; D possibly corresponds to TRBD1 (5 bases). The length of the CDR3 is 16 residues. Trimming took 6 bases from V and 3 from J, leaving 20 bases between them. CDR1 is MDHEN and CDR2 is SYDVKM in the germline V gene. CDR3 nucleotides: TGTGCCAGCAGCCGAACCTCAGGGAGGAGGGACACTGAAGCTTTCTTT. This sequence encodes CASSRTSGRRDTEAFF.

The chain is built from TRBV28 and TRBJ1-2; 9 nucleotides agree with TRBD1. Per germline, CDR1 MDHEN and CDR2 SYDVKM. CDR3 length equals 13 residues. V shed 4 bases and J 8 bases; nucleotides not matched to a gene: 5. CDR3 sequence (DNA): TGTGCCAGCAGTTCGGGACAGGGTGGCGGCTACACCTTC. It encodes CASSSGQGGGYTF.

This clone has a single count. The chain recombines TRBV27 with TRBJ2-3; 9 bases line up with TRBD2. From germline, CDR1 is MNHEY and CDR2 SMNVEV (reference sequence). The length of the CDR3 is 12 residues. Trimming removed 8 bases from V and 14 bases from J; junction bases left unmatched: 11. DNA of the CDR3: TGTGCCAGCGCGGGACTAGCAAAGAAAAGGTATTTT. Amino acids: CASAGLAKKRYF.